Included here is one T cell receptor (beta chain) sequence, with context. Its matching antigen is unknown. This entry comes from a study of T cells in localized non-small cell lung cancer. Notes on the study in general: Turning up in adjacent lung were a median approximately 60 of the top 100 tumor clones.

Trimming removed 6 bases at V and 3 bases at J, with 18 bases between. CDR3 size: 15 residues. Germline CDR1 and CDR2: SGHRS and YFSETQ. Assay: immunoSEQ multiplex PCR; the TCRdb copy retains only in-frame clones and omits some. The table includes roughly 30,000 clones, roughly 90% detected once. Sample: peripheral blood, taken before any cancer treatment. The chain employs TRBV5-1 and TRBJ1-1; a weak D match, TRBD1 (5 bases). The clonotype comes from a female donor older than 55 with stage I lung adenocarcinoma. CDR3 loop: CASTFGGTGDTEAFF. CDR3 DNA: TGCGCCAGCACCTTTGGTGGGACCGGGGACACTGAAGCTTTCTTT.